Following are 30 T cell receptor beta chains from one sample sequenced in a study of control samples from healthy donors and cancer patients. Data came from immunoSEQ multiplex PCR; TCRdb stores just in-frame clones and leaves some out. The sample gives approximately 89,000 clones, more than 70% of which show up once; 2.1% is in the top ten. Sequencing was carried out using blood. The receptors shown here come from a woman aged 40 to 50 in good health.

The chain links TRBV7-2 to TRBJ2-7, with TRBD2 matching over 7 bases. V was pared by 6 bases and J by 7 bases, with 9 bases of the junction left unmatched. This CDR3 region has 13 residues. Germline loops: CDR1 SGHTA, CDR2 FQGNSA. Written as DNA, the CDR3 is TGTGCCAGCAGTCGTACTAGCGAGGGGGAGCAGTACTTC. Translation gives CASSRTSEGEQYF.

J is TRBJ1-2 and V is TRBV27; D may be TRBD1 (5 bases). Germline CDR1 MNHEY, CDR2 SMNVEV (reference sequence). V was trimmed by 2 bases and J by 4 bases, leaving 11 bases between them. The CDR3 consists of 14 residues. CDR3 nucleotides: TGTGCCAGCAGTTTAACTTGGGGCGGCTATGGCTACACCTTC. Translated, it gives CASSLTWGGYGYTF.

This chain connects TRBV5-6 to TRBJ2-5; possible D gene TRBD2, 6 bases. The CDR3 consists of 15 residues. CDR1 and CDR2 from the germline V gene are SGHDT and YYEEEE. Trimming removed 3 bases at V and 0 bases at J, with 12 bases between. The CDR3 DNA follows: TGTGCCAGCAGCTGGGGGGTAAGGTACCAAGAGACCCAGTACTTC. The encoded protein is CASSWGVRYQETQYF.

This rearrangement joins TRBV7-2 to TRBJ1-6; TRBD1 matches at 9 bases. CDR1 is SGHTA, CDR2 FQGNSA, per germline. This CDR3 has 16 residues. V lost 4 bases, J lost 4 bases, and 5 bases stayed unmatched. DNA of the CDR3: TGTGCCAGCAGCTCCCGGGACAGGGTTTATAATTCACCCCTCCACTTT. This translates into CASSSRDRVYNSPLHF.

The rearrangement joins TRBV4-3 to TRBJ2-7, with D possibly TRBD2 on 7 matching bases. Germline V lookup: CDR1 LGHNA, CDR2 YSLEER. The ends were cut back, 0 bases at V and 6 bases at J, with 12 bases in the middle. This CDR3 contains 14 residues. The CDR3 region is CASSQERGGSEQYF. The DNA for the CDR3 is TGCGCCAGCAGCCAAGAAAGGGGGGGGTCCGAGCAGTACTTC.

This chain joins TRBV6-5 and TRBJ1-2; 8 nucleotides line up with TRBD1. The CDR3 runs to 15 residues. Germline CDR1 is MNHEY and CDR2 is SVGAGI. Trimming cost V 4 bases and J 0 bases; bases outside gene matches: 4. The CDR3 here is CASSSRQGSNYGYTF. The CDR3 nucleotides are TGTGCCAGCAGTTCCCGACAGGGGTCTAACTATGGCTACACCTTC.

The table lists this clone with a count of one. V is TRBV9 and J is TRBJ2-1; TRBD2 matches 13 bases. With V trimmed by 0 bases and J by 2 bases, 11 bases remained unmatched. The CDR3 extends over 20 amino acids. From germline, CDR1 is SGDLS and CDR2 YYNGEE. CDR3 region: CASSVGGTSGVPIPYNEQFF. For the CDR3, the DNA is TGTGCCAGCAGCGTAGGGGGGACTAGCGGGGTGCCTATACCCTACAATGAGCAGTTCTTC.

The chain carries TRBV14 and TRBJ2-5; no definite D call. In germline, CDR1 is SGHDN, CDR2 FVKESK. Trimming took off 1 base at V and 4 bases at J, with 13 bases between the two ends. The CDR3 consists of 15 residues. The CDR3 is CASSQVSGRAETQYF. CDR3 coding DNA: TGTGCCAGCAGCCAAGTTTCAGGACGGGCAGAGACCCAGTACTTC.

The V call is TRBV7-9, the J call TRBJ1-4, with D possibly TRBD1 on 6 matching bases. Germline V gene sequence: CDR1 SEHNR, CDR2 FQNEAQ (reference sequence). This CDR3 has 15 amino acids. The V gene lost 5 bases and the J gene lost 8 bases, with 18 bases spanning the gap. The CDR3 reads CASSPGGGQNEKLFF. As DNA, the CDR3 is TGTGCCAGCAGCCCCGGGGGCGGACAAAACGAAAAACTGTTTTTT.

In its sample, this clone was seen once. The chain couples TRBV7-2 to TRBJ1-6; D remains unclear. With 3 bases removed from V and 8 bases from J, the gap between germline ends came to 8 bases. CDR1 SGHTA and CDR2 FQGNSA come from the germline V gene. The length of the CDR3 is 13 residues. CDR3 nucleotide sequence: TGTGCCAGCAGCTTTTCCCCGGATTCACCCCTCCACTTT. It codes for CASSFSPDSPLHF.

The chain recombines TRBV5-6 with TRBJ1-1, with 8 bases identical to TRBD1. After removal of 5 bases from V and 4 bases from J, the junction contained 10 bases not matched to a gene. This CDR3 comprises 15 residues. Germline CDR1 and CDR2: SGHDT and YYEEEE. Here the CDR3 reads CASSYRGWRFTEAFF. Here the CDR3 DNA reads TGTGCCAGCAGTTACAGGGGGTGGAGATTCACTGAAGCTTTCTTT.

This clone has just one count. The rearrangement links TRBV7-8 to TRBJ2-3, with 10 bases that match TRBD2. J gave up 5 bases and V 0 bases, and 5 bases lay outside the gene matches. This CDR3 spans 16 amino acids. Germline assignment: CDR1 SGHVS and CDR2 FQNEAQ. In DNA form, the CDR3 reads TGTGCCAGCAGCTTAGCAGCGGGGGGGCCGGAAGATACGCAGTATTTT. It encodes CASSLAAGGPEDTQYF.

This chain connects TRBV30 to TRBJ1-2, with TRBD1 as a possible D gene (6 bases). This CDR3 comprises 14 residues. V lost 0 bases, J lost 12 bases, and 20 bases lay in between. Germline V gene lookup returns CDR1 GTSNPN and CDR2 SVGIG (reference sequence). The CDR3 DNA follows: TGTGCCTGGAGTGTTCGGGGGGCAGGCGGGCGGCACACCTTC. Translation gives CAWSVRGAGGRHTF.

This chain links TRBV20-1 with TRBJ1-2; 7 nucleotides line up with TRBD1. Germline CDR1 DFQATT, CDR2 SNEGSKA (reference sequence). CDR3 length: 13 amino acids. The V segment lost 3 bases and the J segment 3 bases; nucleotides outside the gene matches: 4. The CDR3 bases are TGCAGTGCTAGTATCGACAGGGACTATGGCTACACCTTC. Encoded protein: CSASIDRDYGYTF.

CDR3 DNA: TGTGCCAGCTCACTTGACAGGGGGACCCTTTTGGGCGAGCAGTACTTC. It translates to CASSLDRGTLLGEQYF. This chain joins TRBV18 and TRBJ2-7; 9 bases line up with TRBD1. This CDR3 comprises 16 residues. The germline V gene encodes CDR1 KGHSH and CDR2 LQKENI. With V trimmed by 4 bases and J by 6 bases, 13 bases remained unmatched.

Only one count was recorded for this clone. V gene TRBV10-1 combines with J gene TRBJ1-1; D ambiguous. V lost 3 bases to trimming and J lost 6 bases, with 14 bases between them. Per the germline V gene, CDR1 is WNHNN and CDR2 is SYGVQD (reference sequence). The CDR3 sequence is 14 residues long. Written as DNA, the CDR3 is TGCGCCAGCAGTGACGAGGGATGGAGCGCTGAAGCTTTCTTT. It yields the protein CASSDEGWSAEAFF.

This chain uses TRBV2 with TRBJ1-1; D perhaps matches TRBD1 (6 bases). In germline, CDR1 is SNHLY, CDR2 FYNNEI. Trimming left V 2 bases short and J 3 bases short, with 13 bases between. CDR3 length equals 15 residues. This chain's CDR3 is CASSEQGRGDTEAFF. CDR3 nucleotides: TGTGCCAGCAGTGAACAGGGGCGTGGGGACACTGAAGCTTTCTTT.

This sequence joins TRBV30 and TRBJ2-5, with 7 bases fitting TRBD1. V lost 6 bases and J lost 3; bases outside the gene matches: 10. The V gene's germline CDR1 is GTSNPN and CDR2 SVGIG (reference sequence). The CDR3 totals 14 residues. As DNA, the CDR3 is TGTGCCTGTACGACAGGGACCCTAAAAGAGACCCAGTACTTC. It translates to CACTTGTLKETQYF.

The J gene is TRBJ1-3, the V gene TRBV4-1; 7 nucleotides line up with TRBD1. This CDR3 has 16 amino acids. CDR1 and CDR2 from the germline V gene are MGHRA and YSYEKL. The J segment lost 7 bases and the V segment lost 3 bases, leaving 12 bases of the junction unmatched. The CDR3 loop is CASSQPGQLSGNTIYF. The CDR3, as DNA: TGCGCCAGCAGCCAGCCGGGACAGTTGAGCGGTAACACCATATATTTT.

This clone showed up just a few times. This sequence joins TRBV15 and TRBJ1-4; the D gene is possibly TRBD1 (5 bases). CDR1 is LNHNV and CDR2 is YYDKDF in the germline V gene (reference sequence). The CDR3 covers 16 residues. Trimming took 1 base from V and 6 from J, leaving 15 bases between them. CDR3 nucleotide sequence: TGTGCCACCAGCAGAGTTCGGGGCCAAGGGGATGAAAAACTGTTTTTT. As protein: CATSRVRGQGDEKLFF.

The CDR3 sequence: CATSDGTVNTEAFF. The CDR3 DNA reads TGTGCCACCAGTGATGGGACGGTGAACACTGAAGCTTTCTTT. The chain uses TRBV24-1 and TRBJ1-1, with D possibly matching TRBD1 (5 bases). The germline CDR1 and CDR2 sequences are KGHDR and SFDVKD. The CDR3 covers 14 residues. The V and J ends lost 3 bases and 0 bases respectively, with 7 bases between them.

V and J are TRBV10-2 and TRBJ1-6, with no clear D. The length of the CDR3 is 13 residues. Germline-derived CDR1 and CDR2 are WSHSY and SAAADI. The V end lost 3 bases, the J end lost 14 bases, and 14 bases lay between the germline ends. CDR3 amino acids: CASSEIARQALHF. DNA for the CDR3: TGCGCCAGCAGTGAAATAGCTCGGCAGGCCCTCCACTTT.

The chain employs TRBV7-9 and TRBJ1-4, with TRBD1 matching over 10 bases. With V trimmed by 4 bases and J by 8 bases, 7 bases remained unmatched. The CDR3 extends over 15 amino acids. Germline-derived CDR1 and CDR2 are SEHNR and FQNEAQ (reference sequence). CDR3 sequence: CASSSAGTGDEKLFF. CDR3 DNA: TGTGCCAGCAGCTCGGCGGGGACAGGGGACGAAAAACTGTTTTTT.

J is TRBJ2-7 and V is TRBV6-5; D remains unclear. V lost 6 bases, J lost 1 base, and 13 bases lay in between. The CDR3 covers 14 residues. From germline, CDR1 is MNHEY and CDR2 SVGAGI. The CDR3 nucleotides are TGTGCCAGCAGCCTTGGTCGGTGGTCCTACGAGCAGTACTTC. Translation: CASSLGRWSYEQYF.

The chain joins TRBV19 to TRBJ1-5, with D perhaps matching TRBD1 (5 bases). Trimming removed 5 bases at V and 7 bases at J, with 15 bases between. This CDR3 has 14 amino acids. CDR1 LNHDA and CDR2 SQIVND come from the germline V gene (reference sequence). CDR3 protein: CASSPTGTTQPQHF. Here the CDR3 DNA reads TGTGCCAGTAGTCCAACCGGGACGACCCAGCCCCAGCATTTT. The complete variable domain, with remaining parts taken from reference TRBV19 and TRBJ1-5, reads DGGITQSPKYLFRKEGQNVTLSCEQNLNHDAMYWYRQDPGQGLRLIYYSQIVNDFQKGDIAEGYSVSREKKESFPLTVTSAQKNPTAFYLCASSPTGTTQPQHFGDGTRLSIL.

Comments on this clone: One end of the junction is discordant with germline, which a read error may explain. This sequence joins TRBV12-5 and TRBJ2-7; TRBD2 matches at 9 bases. The CDR3 spans 15 residues. From germline, CDR1 is LGHNT and CDR2 FRNRAP. In DNA form, the CDR3 reads TGTGCTAGTGGTACACAGACTAGCGGAGAGTACGAGGTAGACTTC. Protein sequence: CASGTQTSGEYEVDF.

The table lists this clone with a count of one. V usage is TRBV5-6 and J usage is TRBJ2-2; perhaps D is TRBD1 or TRBD2 (5 bases each). V lost 2 bases to trimming and J lost 0 bases, with 8 bases between them. Germline-derived CDR1 and CDR2 are SGHDT and YYEEEE. The CDR3 loop spans 15 amino acids. CDR3 sequence: CASSFMGANTGELFF. Written as DNA, the CDR3 is TGTGCCAGCAGCTTCATGGGGGCGAACACCGGGGAGCTGTTTTTT.

This sequence joins TRBV9 and TRBJ1-1; 9 nucleotides match TRBD1. There are 15 residues in the CDR3. Looked up from germline, CDR1 is SGDLS and CDR2 is YYNGEE. V lost 2 bases to trimming and J lost 3 bases; unmatched junction nucleotides: 5. The CDR3 DNA reads TGTGCCAGCAGCGTCGGACAGGGGAGGGACACTGAAGCTTTCTTT. Its protein is CASSVGQGRDTEAFF.

The rearrangement links TRBV7-2 to TRBJ2-1, with D possibly matching TRBD1 (6 bases). CDR3 size: 14 residues. In germline, CDR1 is SGHTA, CDR2 FQGNSA. The V end lost 5 bases, the J end lost 5 bases, and 13 bases lay between the germline ends. CDR3 nucleotides: TGTGCCAGCAGCGCCCGGACAGCCAACAATGAGCAGTTCTTC. Amino acids: CASSARTANNEQFF.

The J gene is TRBJ1-5, the V gene TRBV10-3; TRBD1 matches 8 bases. Losses at the gene ends were 10 bases for V and 3 bases for J; bases not matched to a gene: 11. The CDR3 extends over 15 amino acids. CDR1 is ENHRY, CDR2 SYGVKD, per germline. CDR3 residues: CATSARGRINQPQHF. The CDR3 DNA sequence: TGTGCCACCTCGGCCAGGGGGCGTATCAATCAGCCCCAGCATTTT.